This is a list of T cell receptor beta chains from one sample in a study of cytomegalovirus exposure and HLA in healthy donors. Profiled with immunoSEQ multiplex PCR; TCRdb holds only in-frame clones, not every one. The data contain fewer than 300,000 clones, 80% to 90% of them singletons. The specimen sequenced was PBMCs. The receptor set was obtained from a man aged 40-55 years in good health and CMV-seropositive. Both conserved end residues are part of each CDR3. D genes are given only for firm matches. Not all rows give a size; the values are once, few, many and, for expanded clones, a class.

V: TRBV19; D: TRBD1; size: NA; J: TRBJ2-3; DNA: TGTGCCAGTAGTACCGGACAGGGTCTTTCGGATACGCAGTATTTT; CDR3: CASSTGQGLSDTQYF
V: TRBV1; D: NA; size: NA; J: TRBJ2-7; DNA: TGCACCAGCAGCCCAGGACAGGGCTCCTACGAGCAGTACTTC; CDR3: CTSSPGQGSYEQYF
V: TRBV5-4; D: TRBD2; size: NA; J: TRBJ2-2; DNA: TGTGCCAGCGGCCACAACCTAGCGGGAGGGCCGGGAGCCGGGGAGCTGTTTTTT; CDR3: CASGHNLAGGPGAGELFF
V: TRBV28; D: TRBD2; size: NA; J: TRBJ2-2; DNA: TGTGCCAGCAGTTTGGCTAGCGGGAGGACGAACACCGGGGAGCTGTTTTTT; CDR3: CASSLASGRTNTGELFF
V: TRBV7-9; D: NA; size: few; J: TRBJ2-1; DNA: TGTGCCACCCAGGAAGGAGGGCCCAAGATCTTC; CDR3: CATQEGGPKIF
V: TRBV19; D: NA; size: NA; J: TRBJ2-7; DNA: TGTGCCAGTAGTATCTACGGGGGAGACCCCTACGAGCAGTACTTC; CDR3: CASSIYGGDPYEQYF
V: TRBV10-1; D: TRBD1; size: NA; J: TRBJ2-2; DNA: TGCGCCAGCAGCTGGACAGGTGGGGCCGGGGAGCTGTTTTTT; CDR3: CASSWTGGAGELFF
V: TRBV2; D: TRBD2; size: NA; J: TRBJ2-5; DNA: TGTGCCAGCAGTGAAAGGCTAGCGGGAGCACAAGAGACCCAGTACTTC; CDR3: CASSERLAGAQETQYF
V: TRBV19; D: NA; size: NA; J: TRBJ2-1; DNA: TGTGCCAGTAGTATTGCAGGGGACAATGAGCAGTTCTTC; CDR3: CASSIAGDNEQFF
V: TRBV18; D: NA; size: few; J: TRBJ2-7; DNA: TGTGCCAGCTCACCGTGGGGGGCCTACGAGCAGTACTTC; CDR3: CASSPWGAYEQYF
V: TRBV5-4; D: TRBD1; size: NA; J: TRBJ1-4; DNA: TGTGCCAGCAGCCCGGTGGGACAGGGGAATGAAAAACTGTTTTTT; CDR3: CASSPVGQGNEKLFF
V: TRBV9; D: TRBD1; size: NA; J: TRBJ2-1; DNA: TGTGCCAGCAGCACCCCCAGAGGGGGCCCCTACAATGAGCAGTTCTTC; CDR3: CASSTPRGGPYNEQFF
V: TRBV28; D: NA; size: NA; J: TRBJ1-1; DNA: TGTGCCAGTAAACAGGGCCCGAACACTGAAGCTTTCTTT; CDR3: CASKQGPNTEAFF
V: TRBV6-5; D: TRBD1; size: few; J: TRBJ2-5; DNA: TGTGCCAGCCGGGACAGGAGGGGGACCCAGTACTTC; CDR3: CASRDRRGTQYF
V: TRBV5-6; D: NA; size: NA; J: TRBJ1-1; DNA: TGTGCCAGCAGCTTCGGCGGGTACCAAGGGACTGAAGCTTTCTTT; CDR3: CASSFGGYQGTEAFF
V: TRBV7-3; D: TRBD1; size: once; J: TRBJ1-1; DNA: TGTGCCAGCAGCTCCACAGGGGGCAACACTGAAGCTTTCTTT; CDR3: CASSSTGGNTEAFF
V: TRBV7-8; D: NA; size: NA; J: TRBJ2-5; DNA: TGTGCCAGCAGCTTATGGGGGCGGGAGGAGACCCAGTACTTC; CDR3: CASSLWGREETQYF
V: TRBV7-6; D: NA; size: NA; J: TRBJ2-5; DNA: TGTGCCAGCAGTTCAGGAACAACCCGACAAGAGACCCAGTACTTC; CDR3: CASSSGTTRQETQYF
V: TRBV29-1; D: NA; size: NA; J: TRBJ2-3; DNA: TGCAGCGTGAGAGGGCGGTTCACAGATACGCAGTATTTT; CDR3: CSVRGRFTDTQYF
V: TRBV7-9; D: TRBD2; size: NA; J: TRBJ2-3; DNA: TGTGCCAGCAGCTTGAGAGGACTAGCGGCTAAGAAAGATACGCAGTATTTT; CDR3: CASSLRGLAAKKDTQYF
V: TRBV28; D: TRBD1; size: few; J: TRBJ1-2; DNA: TGTGCCAGCAGTTCCATGACAGGGATCTATGGCTACACCTTC; CDR3: CASSSMTGIYGYTF
V: TRBV13; D: TRBD1; size: NA; J: TRBJ1-1; DNA: TGTGCCAGCAGCCCGACAGGGAGGACTGAAGCTTTCTTT; CDR3: CASSPTGRTEAFF
V: TRBV6-1; D: NA; size: NA; J: TRBJ1-1; DNA: TGTGCCAGCAGAAAACAGGTGAACACTGAAGCTTTCTTT; CDR3: CASRKQVNTEAFF
V: TRBV5-4; D: NA; size: NA; J: TRBJ2-5; DNA: TGTGCCAGCAGCTTCGGGACACAAGGCGTGGAGACCCAGTACTTC; CDR3: CASSFGTQGVETQYF
V: TRBV5-1; D: NA; size: NA; J: TRBJ2-7; DNA: TGCGCCAGCAGCTTGGACCCAGACTCCTTCTACGAGCAGTACTTC; CDR3: CASSLDPDSFYEQYF
V: TRBV27; D: TRBD1; size: NA; J: TRBJ2-7; DNA: TGTGCCAGCAGTATCTCGGGGACAGGGGGTCTCTACGAGCAGTACTTC; CDR3: CASSISGTGGLYEQYF
V: TRBV19; D: NA; size: NA; J: TRBJ1-2; DNA: TGTGCCACAACAAAAAACAGGGCCGAGAACTATGGCTACACCTTC; CDR3: CATTKNRAENYGYTF